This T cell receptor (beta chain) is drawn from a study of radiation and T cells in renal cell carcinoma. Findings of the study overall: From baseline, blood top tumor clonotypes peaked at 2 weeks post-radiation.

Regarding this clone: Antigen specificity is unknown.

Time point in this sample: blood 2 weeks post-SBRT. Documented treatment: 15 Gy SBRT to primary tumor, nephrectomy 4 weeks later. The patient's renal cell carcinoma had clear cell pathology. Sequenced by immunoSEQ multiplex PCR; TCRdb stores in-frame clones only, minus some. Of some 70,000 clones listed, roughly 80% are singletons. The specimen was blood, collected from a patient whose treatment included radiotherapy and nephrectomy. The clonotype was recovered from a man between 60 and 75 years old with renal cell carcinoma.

The CDR3 sequence: CAARSGTESSYEQYF. As DNA, the CDR3 is TGTGCCGCCCGATCCGGGACAGAGTCCTCCTACGAGCAGTACTTC. The chain has TRBV10-3 and TRBJ2-7; 7 nucleotides align to TRBD1. Trimming cost V 11 bases and J 0 bases; bases outside gene matches: 13. Germline assignment: CDR1 ENHRY and CDR2 SYGVKD. This CDR3 has 15 residues.